These 20 T cell receptor beta chains came from one sample sequenced in a study of beta chain features in type 1 diabetes. The entirety of the isolated RNA underwent reverse transcription, so expressed TCRB transcripts were sequenced. Data came from immunoSEQ multiplex PCR; TCRdb stores just in-frame clones and leaves some out. The sample lists fewer than 350,000 clones; about 20% were seen once. The material sequenced was naive CD4+ T cells from blood. The receptors shown here come from a woman aged 18-29 years in good health.

The chain combines TRBV5-4 with TRBJ2-7, with 12 bases fitting TRBD2. Germline loops: CDR1 SGHNT, CDR2 YYREEE (reference sequence). This CDR3 has 15 amino acids. V gave up 0 bases and J gave up 12 bases; unmatched junction bases: 10. The CDR3 DNA sequence: TGTGCCAGCAGCTTGGATCCGGCTAGCGGGAGGGTGACGTACTTC. It yields the protein CASSLDPASGRVTYF.

For this clone: Distinct nucleotide sequences in the sample also encode this CDR3. V gene TRBV2 combines with J gene TRBJ1-5; possibly TRBD1 for D (5 bases). Trimming cost V 5 bases and J 2 bases, with 10 bases left between them. Per the germline V gene, CDR1 is SNHLY and CDR2 is FYNNEI. This CDR3 is built from 14 residues. The CDR3: CASSPGGGNQPQHF. CDR3 sequence (DNA): TGTGCCAGCAGTCCCGGAGGGGGCAATCAGCCCCAGCATTTT.

The V call is TRBV5-6, the J call TRBJ2-3; 16 bases map to TRBD2. CDR1 is SGHDT, CDR2 YYEEEE, per germline. Trimming removed 4 bases from V and 1 base from J; junction bases left unmatched: 9. The CDR3 has 19 residues. The CDR3 DNA reads as TGTGCCAGCAGCGCCCCGGGACTAGCGGGGGGGCCGGGCACAGATACGCAGTATTTT. This encodes CASSAPGLAGGPGTDTQYF.

This clone was detected only a few times. V and J are TRBV18 and TRBJ1-1, with D tentatively TRBD1 (6 bases). The CDR3 runs to 15 residues. The V gene's germline CDR1 is KGHSH and CDR2 LQKENI. Trimming stripped 5 bases from V and 4 bases from J, with 17 bases between. CDR3 bases: TGTGCCAGCTCATCGACAACAGGGAGGGGCACTGAAGCTTTCTTT. It encodes CASSSTTGRGTEAFF.

This clone was counted a few times. V is TRBV4-1 and J is TRBJ2-3; 7 bases are shared with TRBD2. The CDR3 spans 15 residues. Germline values: CDR1 MGHRA, CDR2 YSYEKL. The trim removed 1 base at V and 5 bases at J, leaving 6 bases unmatched. The CDR3 DNA sequence: TGCGCCAGCAGCCAAGGACTAGCTCTCGTAGATACGCAGTATTTT. Translating it yields CASSQGLALVDTQYF.

This clone was detected only a few times. This chain joins TRBV5-6 and TRBJ1-2; D ambiguous. Trimming cost V 4 bases and J 2 bases, with 9 bases left between them. Germline V gives CDR1 SGHDT, CDR2 YYEEEE. The CDR3 runs 13 residues. Here the CDR3 DNA reads TGTGCCAGCAGCCAGGCTGGGAACTATGGCTACACCTTC. It yields the protein CASSQAGNYGYTF.

The table lists this clone with a count of one. The chain uses TRBV19 and TRBJ1-1; 7 bases agree with TRBD1. The CDR3 consists of 14 residues. Germline V gene sequence: CDR1 LNHDA, CDR2 SQIVND (reference sequence). Trimming removed 3 bases from V and 3 bases from J; junction bases left unmatched: 4. CDR3 residues: CASSMTGFDTEAFF. CDR3 nucleotide sequence: TGTGCCAGTAGTATGACAGGGTTTGACACTGAAGCTTTCTTT.

The chain couples TRBV18 to TRBJ2-5, with 7 bases aligning to TRBD1. The germline CDR1 and CDR2 sequences are KGHSH and LQKENI. Trimming at V came to 2 bases and at J to 4 bases, leaving 1 base not matched to a gene. The CDR3 has 13 amino acids. CDR3 residues: CASSPGQAETQYF. In DNA form, the CDR3 reads TGTGCCAGCTCACCAGGACAGGCAGAGACCCAGTACTTC.

A note on this clone: At the DNA level, this CDR3 is encoded by other sequences in the same sample as well. The CDR3, as DNA: TGCAGCGTTGCGGACAGGGCTAACTATGGCTACACCTTC. Translating gives CSVADRANYGYTF. V gene TRBV29-1 combines with J gene TRBJ1-2; 8 bases align to TRBD1. This CDR3 comprises 13 residues. The germline V gene encodes CDR1 SQVTM and CDR2 ANQGSEA. V shed 4 bases and J 0 bases; nucleotides not matched to a gene: 1.

This clone was counted between two and nine times. The rearrangement links TRBV2 to TRBJ2-3; a weak D match, TRBD2 (7 bases). Germline V gene data show CDR1 as SNHLY and CDR2 as FYNNEI. Trimming shortened V by 8 bases and J by 0 bases, and 15 bases separated the two germline ends. The CDR3 length is 15 residues. This CDR3 reads CASSHGGASTDTQYF. For the CDR3, the DNA is TGTGCCAGCTCTCATGGGGGGGCTAGCACAGATACGCAGTATTTT. Full variable domain (missing parts from reference TRBV2 and TRBJ2-3): EPEVTQTPSHQVTQMGQEVILRCVPISNHLYFYWYRQILGQKVEFLVSFYNNEISEKSEIFDDQFSVERPDGSNFTLKIRSTKLEDSAMYFCASSHGGASTDTQYFGPGTRLTVL.

The gene calls are TRBV18 and TRBJ1-1; 7 nucleotides agree with TRBD1. CDR3 length equals 16 residues. Per germline, CDR1 KGHSH and CDR2 LQKENI. With V trimmed by 3 bases and J by 1 base, 8 bases remained unmatched. As DNA, the CDR3 is TGTGCCAGCTCACCGGGCCAGGGGGGAACGAACACTGAAGCTTTCTTT. This gives the protein CASSPGQGGTNTEAFF.

In its sample, this clone was seen a few times. This sequence joins TRBV18 and TRBJ1-1; D is perhaps TRBD1 (5 bases). Between the trimmed V and J ends, which lost 3 bases and 3 bases, there was a span of 8 bases. This CDR3 has 13 residues. CDR1 is KGHSH, CDR2 LQKENI, per germline. CDR3 coding DNA: TGTGCCAGCTCACCCGACAGATACACTGAAGCTTTCTTT. This sequence encodes CASSPDRYTEAFF.

The chain uses TRBV9 and TRBJ1-2; no firm D call. V lost 0 bases and J 4 bases, leaving 7 bases between the germline ends. The CDR3 covers 13 residues. From germline, CDR1 is SGDLS and CDR2 YYNGEE. The CDR3 loop reads CASSVVGGYGYTF. For the CDR3, the DNA is TGTGCCAGCAGCGTAGTGGGAGGCTATGGCTACACCTTC.

CDR3 sequence: CASSQDRQYEQYF. For the CDR3, the DNA is TGTGCCAGCAGCCAAGATCGTCAGTACGAGCAGTACTTC. The chain employs TRBV4-2 and TRBJ2-7; D gene ambiguous. Deletions cut 0 bases from V and 4 bases from J, with 7 bases between. This CDR3 comprises 13 residues. The germline V gene has CDR1 LGHNA and CDR2 YNFKEQ.

This rearrangement joins TRBV6-5 to TRBJ1-5; 9 nucleotides agree with TRBD1. J lost 1 base, V lost 4 bases, and 5 bases had no gene match. Germline CDR1 MNHEY, CDR2 SVGAGI. This CDR3 region has 16 residues. CDR3 protein: CASSSTGGASNQPQHF. DNA of the CDR3: TGTGCCAGCAGTTCTACAGGGGGCGCGAGCAATCAGCCCCAGCATTTT.

This clone was counted only a few times. The rearrangement links TRBV7-9 to TRBJ2-7; no definite D call. Looked up from germline, CDR1 is SEHNR and CDR2 is FQNEAQ (reference sequence). Trimming left V 0 bases short and J 4 bases short, with 10 bases between. This CDR3 comprises 14 residues. CDR3 residues: CASSLALAPYEQYF. In DNA form, the CDR3 reads TGTGCCAGCAGCTTAGCGTTAGCACCGTACGAGCAGTACTTC.

The rearrangement links TRBV15 to TRBJ1-1; the D is unclear. Trimming removed 2 bases at V and 0 bases at J, with 7 bases between. The germline gives CDR1 LNHNV, CDR2 YYDKDF (reference sequence). This CDR3 is built from 14 residues. In DNA form, the CDR3 reads TGTGCCACCAGCAGACAGGCCCTGAACACTGAAGCTTTCTTT. It encodes CATSRQALNTEAFF.

The gene calls are TRBV4-1 and TRBJ1-2; no firm D call. The V end was cut by 3 bases, the J end by 3 bases, with 5 bases between. The CDR3 extends over 12 amino acids. Germline values: CDR1 MGHRA, CDR2 YSYEKL. The CDR3 is CASSQADYGYTF. The CDR3 bases are TGCGCCAGCAGCCAGGCGGACTATGGCTACACCTTC.

The J gene is TRBJ2-5, the V gene TRBV6-5; a possible D gene is TRBD1 (5 bases). CDR3 size: 12 residues. Trimming pared 6 bases from V and 5 bases from J, leaving 10 bases between. Germline loops: CDR1 MNHEY, CDR2 SVGAGI. CDR3 amino acids: CASSQGFETQYF. The CDR3 coding sequence is TGTGCCAGCAGCCAGGGCTTTGAGACCCAGTACTTC.

This clone was seen only a few times. The rearrangement uses TRBV9 and TRBJ2-3; 12 positions agree with TRBD1. Germline assignment: CDR1 SGDLS and CDR2 YYNGEE. The CDR3 has 15 amino acids. Trimming removed 7 bases from V and 4 bases from J; junction bases left unmatched: 7. CDR3 sequence reads: CASVEGTGGADTQYF. Written as DNA, the CDR3 is TGTGCCAGCGTAGAAGGGACAGGGGGCGCAGATACGCAGTATTTT.